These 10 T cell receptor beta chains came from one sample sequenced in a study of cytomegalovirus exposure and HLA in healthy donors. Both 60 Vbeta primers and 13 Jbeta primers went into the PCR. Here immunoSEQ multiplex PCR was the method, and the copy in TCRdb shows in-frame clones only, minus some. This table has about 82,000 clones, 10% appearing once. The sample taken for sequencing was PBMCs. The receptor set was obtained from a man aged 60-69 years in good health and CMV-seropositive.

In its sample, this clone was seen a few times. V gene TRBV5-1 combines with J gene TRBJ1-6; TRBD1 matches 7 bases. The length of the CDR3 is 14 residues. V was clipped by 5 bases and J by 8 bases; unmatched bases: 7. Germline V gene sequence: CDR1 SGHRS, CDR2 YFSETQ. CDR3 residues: CASRRGPADSPLHF. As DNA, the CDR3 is TGCGCCAGCAGAAGGGGGCCTGCGGATTCACCCCTCCACTTT.

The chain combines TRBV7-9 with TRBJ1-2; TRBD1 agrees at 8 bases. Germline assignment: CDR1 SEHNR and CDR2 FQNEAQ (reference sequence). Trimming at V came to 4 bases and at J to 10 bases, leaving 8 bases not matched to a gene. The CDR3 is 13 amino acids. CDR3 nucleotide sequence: TGTGCCAGCAGCTCCGGACAGGGAGGTTCCTACACCTTC. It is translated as CASSSGQGGSYTF.

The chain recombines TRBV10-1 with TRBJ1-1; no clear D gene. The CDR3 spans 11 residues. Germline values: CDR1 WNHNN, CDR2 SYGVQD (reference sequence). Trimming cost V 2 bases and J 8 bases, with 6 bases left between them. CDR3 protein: CASSEAGEAFF. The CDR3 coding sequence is TGCGCCAGCAGTGAGGCGGGCGAAGCTTTCTTT.

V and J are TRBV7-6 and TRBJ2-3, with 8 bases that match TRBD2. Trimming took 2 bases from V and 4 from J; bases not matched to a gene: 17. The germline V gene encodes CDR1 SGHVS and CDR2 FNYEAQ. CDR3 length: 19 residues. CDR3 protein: CASSLRGPTSGSNADTQYF. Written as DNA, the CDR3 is TGTGCCAGCAGCTTAAGGGGCCCCACAAGCGGGAGTAACGCAGATACGCAGTATTTT.

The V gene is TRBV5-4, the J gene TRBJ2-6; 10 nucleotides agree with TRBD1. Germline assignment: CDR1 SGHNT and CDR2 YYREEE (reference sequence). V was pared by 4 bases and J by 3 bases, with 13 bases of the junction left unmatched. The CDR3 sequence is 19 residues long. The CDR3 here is CASSLPPTGGAYGANVLTF. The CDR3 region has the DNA TGTGCCAGCAGCCTACCCCCGACAGGGGGCGCGTATGGGGCCAACGTCCTGACTTTC.

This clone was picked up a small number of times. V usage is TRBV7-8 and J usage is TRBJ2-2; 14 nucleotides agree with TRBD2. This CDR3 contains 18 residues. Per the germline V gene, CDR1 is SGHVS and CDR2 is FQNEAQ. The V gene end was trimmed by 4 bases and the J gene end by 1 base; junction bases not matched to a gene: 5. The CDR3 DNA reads TGTGCCAGCAGCTCAGGACTAGCGGGAGGTCGGAACACCGGGGAGCTGTTTTTT. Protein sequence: CASSSGLAGGRNTGELFF.

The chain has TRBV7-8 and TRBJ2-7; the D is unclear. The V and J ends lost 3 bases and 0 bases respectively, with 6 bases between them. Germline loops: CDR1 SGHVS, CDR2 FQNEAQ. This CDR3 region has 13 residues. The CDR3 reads CASSLRFSYEQYF. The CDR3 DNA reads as TGTGCCAGCAGCTTGAGATTCTCCTACGAGCAGTACTTC.

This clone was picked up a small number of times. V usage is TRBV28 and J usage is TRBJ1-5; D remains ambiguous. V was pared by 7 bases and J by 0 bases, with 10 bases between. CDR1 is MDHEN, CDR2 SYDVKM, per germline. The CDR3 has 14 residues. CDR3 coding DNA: TGTGCCAGCACAGAAGATAATAGCAATCAGCCCCAGCATTTT. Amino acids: CASTEDNSNQPQHF. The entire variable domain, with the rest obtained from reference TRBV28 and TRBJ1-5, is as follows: DVKVTQSSRYLVKRTGEKVFLECVQDMDHENMFWYRQDPGLGLRLIYFSYDVKMKEKGDIPEGYSVSREKKERFSLILESASTNQTSMYLCASTEDNSNQPQHFGDGTRLSIL.

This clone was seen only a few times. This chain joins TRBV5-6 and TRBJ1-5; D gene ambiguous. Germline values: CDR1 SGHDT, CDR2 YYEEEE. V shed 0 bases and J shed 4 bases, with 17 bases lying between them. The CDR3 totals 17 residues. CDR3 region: CASSLASQAIQNQPQHF. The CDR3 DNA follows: TGTGCCAGCAGCTTGGCATCCCAGGCGATTCAAAATCAGCCCCAGCATTTT.

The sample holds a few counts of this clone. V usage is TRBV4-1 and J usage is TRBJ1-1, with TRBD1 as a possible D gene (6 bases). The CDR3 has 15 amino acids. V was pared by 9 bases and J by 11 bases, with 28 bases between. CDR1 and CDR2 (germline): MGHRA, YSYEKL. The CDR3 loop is CASAAPTQGNSSAFF. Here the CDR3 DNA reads TGCGCCAGTGCAGCCCCTACCCAGGGGAATTCTTCGGCTTTCTTT.